A selection of T cell receptor beta chains follows, all from one sample in a study of blood T cells in healthy people across ages. In TCRdb, the 5' RACE reads were re-called with MiXCR into one record per CDR3 protein. The sample yields 650,000 to 800,000 distinct CDR3 sequences, more than 40% seen once. Sequencing used blood. These TCRs come from a man between 60 and 70 years old in good health. CDR3s include the opening cysteine and the closing phenylalanine or tryptophan. Each record gives: clone size, J gene, D gene, V gene, CDR3 protein, CDR3 DNA. D genes are given only for firm matches. Clone size, where shown, is once, few, many, or a class for clones that have expanded.

NA	TRBJ1-2	NA	TRBV3-1	CASSQGSSPSYGYTF	TGTGCCAGCAGCCAAGGGTCGAGCCCGTCTTATGGCTACACCTTC
few	TRBJ2-7	TRBD2	TRBV20-1	CSARRLAGPYEQYF	TGCAGTGCTAGGCGTCTAGCGGGGCCCTACGAGCAGTACTTC
few	TRBJ2-3	NA	TRBV20-1	CSARENTDTQYF	TGCAGTGCTAGAGAGAATACAGATACGCAGTATTTT
few	TRBJ2-4	NA	TRBV20-1	CSASLQTKNIQYF	TGCAGTGCTTCCTTGCAAACCAAAAACATTCAGTACTTC
many	TRBJ1-2	NA	TRBV14	CASSGFSFGQEYPSGYTF	TGTGCCAGCAGCGGATTCTCGTTTGGCCAAGAATACCCCAGTGGCTACACCTTC
few	TRBJ1-2	NA	TRBV29-1	CSVEVTFGYGYTF	TGCAGCGTTGAGGTGACTTTCGGCTATGGCTACACCTTC
few	TRBJ2-7	NA	TRBV4-3	CASSQDDGYEQYF	TGCGCCAGCAGCCAAGATGACGGCTACGAGCAGTACTTC
NA	TRBJ2-3	TRBD2	TRBV29-1	CSSSGPGLNTDTQYF	TGCAGCTCATCTGGACCGGGACTAAACACAGATACGCAGTATTTT
few	TRBJ2-1	NA	TRBV7-6	CASSSGGGLQGYNEQFF	TGTGCCAGCAGCTCAGGGGGGGGCCTCCAAGGCTACAATGAGCAGTTCTTC
few	TRBJ2-1	NA	TRBV12-3/TRBV12-4	CASSVVGLNEQFF	TGTGCCAGCAGTGTCGTAGGGCTGAATGAGCAGTTCTTC